The TCR beta chain under discussion was sequenced for a study of neurological immune-mediated disorders. With regard to this clonotype: Its antigen is currently unknown.

A blood bank in Maryland, USA, provided the volunteers who served as healthy controls. Use was made of roughly 910,000 CD4+ or CD8+ T cells in sorted libraries. The cDNA was synthesized by means of template-switch 5'RACE, which was carried out with 10-nucleotide random UMIs. Using its own MiXCR run on the 5' RACE reads, TCRdb lists one record per CDR3 protein. Of fewer than 40,000 distinct CDR3 sequences listed, around 5% are singletons. The study's findings and limits: CDR3 amino acid sequences found in expanded clones were never shared across subjects, suggesting private repertoires in all groups.

CDR1 ENHRY and CDR2 SYGVKD come from the germline V gene. This CDR3 is 16 amino acids long. The J segment lost 2 bases and the V segment lost 6 bases, leaving 8 bases of the junction unmatched. The sequencing sample was made of CD4+ T cells from blood. The TCR originated in a man between 18 and 35 years old in good health. The genes are TRBV10-3 and TRBJ2-2, with 8 bases matching TRBD1. CDR3 DNA: TGTGCCATCAGGGTCGTAGACAGGGGAAACACCGGGGAGCTGTTTTTT. Protein: CAIRVVDRGNTGELFF.